This TCR beta chain was recovered during a study of molecular identifiers for immune sequencing clone quantification. Study outcomes and limitations: Highly expanded clone sizes could be underestimated through barcode sharing by identical TCR molecules.

TCRdb reprocessed the PCR reads via MiXCR and lists one record per CDR3 protein. Of some 650,000 distinct CDR3 sequences in the sample, about 20% were seen once. Source material for naive CD8 libraries was roughly 20,000 to 1,100,000 sorted cells, with 10%, 30% or 50% RNA. The authors sorted naive CD8 T cells as CD8+CD4-CCR7+CD45RA+. Deletions cut 5 bases from V and 10 bases from J, with 15 bases between. This CDR3 comprises 14 residues. CDR1 is SEHNR, CDR2 FQNEAQ, per germline (reference sequence). This clonotype came up a few times. Its target is not known. The J gene is TRBJ1-6, the V gene TRBV7-9, with D possibly being TRBD1 (5 bases). The receptor was isolated from a human donor in good health. Some libraries in this study had Jurkat cell RNA spiked in. Sequencing was done on a sample of naive CD8+ T cells from blood, with Jurkat cell RNA spiked in. Subset of the sample: FACS-sorted CD8+CD4-CCR7+CD45RA+ naive T cells. CDR3 nucleotides: TGTGCCAGCAGCGTCGACAGCGCTGGCTCACCCCTCCACTTT. This encodes CASSVDSAGSPLHF.